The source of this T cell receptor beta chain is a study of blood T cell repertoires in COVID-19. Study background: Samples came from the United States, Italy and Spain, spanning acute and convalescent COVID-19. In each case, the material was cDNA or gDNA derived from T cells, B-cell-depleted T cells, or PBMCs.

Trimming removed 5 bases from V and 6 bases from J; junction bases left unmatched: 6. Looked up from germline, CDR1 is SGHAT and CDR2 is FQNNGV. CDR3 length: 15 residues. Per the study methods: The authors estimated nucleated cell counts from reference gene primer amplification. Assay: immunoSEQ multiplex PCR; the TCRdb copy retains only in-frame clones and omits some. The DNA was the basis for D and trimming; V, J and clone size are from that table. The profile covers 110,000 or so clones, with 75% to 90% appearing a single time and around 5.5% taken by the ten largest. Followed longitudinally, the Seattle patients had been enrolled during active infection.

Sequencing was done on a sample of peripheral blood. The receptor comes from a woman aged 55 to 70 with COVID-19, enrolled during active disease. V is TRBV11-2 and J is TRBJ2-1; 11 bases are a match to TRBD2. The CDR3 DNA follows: TGTGCCAGCAGCCCTATAGCGGGGGGGCGCAATGAGCAGTTCTTC. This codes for CASSPIAGGRNEQFF. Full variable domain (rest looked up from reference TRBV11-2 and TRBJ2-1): EAGVAQSPRYKIIEKRQSVAFWCNPISGHATLYWYQQILGQGPKLLIQFQNNGVVDDSQLPKDRFSAERLKGVDSTLKIQPAKLEDSAVYLCASSPIAGGRNEQFFGPGTRLTVL.